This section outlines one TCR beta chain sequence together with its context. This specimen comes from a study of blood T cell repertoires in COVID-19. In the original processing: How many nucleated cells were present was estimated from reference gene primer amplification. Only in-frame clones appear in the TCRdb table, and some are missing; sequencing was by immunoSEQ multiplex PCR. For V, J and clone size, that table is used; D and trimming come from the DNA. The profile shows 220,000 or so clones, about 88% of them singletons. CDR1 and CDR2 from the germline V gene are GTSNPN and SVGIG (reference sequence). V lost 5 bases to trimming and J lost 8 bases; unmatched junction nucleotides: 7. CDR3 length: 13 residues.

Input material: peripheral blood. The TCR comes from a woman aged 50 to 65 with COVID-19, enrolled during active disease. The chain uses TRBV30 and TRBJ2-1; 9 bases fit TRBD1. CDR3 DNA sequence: TGTGCCTGGTCCCCGGGACAGGGCTATGAGCAGTTCTTC. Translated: CAWSPGQGYEQFF.